This T cell receptor (beta chain) was captured by sequencing in a study of shared clonotypes between healthy human individuals. Only in-frame clones appear in the TCRdb table, and some are missing; sequencing was by immunoSEQ multiplex PCR. Of around 2.5 million clones in the sample, 80% to 95% were seen once. V was shortened by 4 bases and J by 2 bases, with 17 bases between the two germline ends. This CDR3 has 16 amino acids. Germline values: CDR1 ENHRY, CDR2 SYGVKD. This clone was observed a handful of times. The chain employs TRBV10-3 and TRBJ1-2; no reliable D call. The sample was naive CD4+ T cells from PBMCs. As to subset: CD45RA+ positively selected. This TCR derives from a man aged 18 to 29 in good health. Some clones in this sample may be carry-over from other donors' samples. CDR3 nucleotide sequence: TGTGCCATCAGTGGTCTACGCCTCCCGGCGAACTATGGCTACACCTTC. Translated: CAISGLRLPANYGYTF.